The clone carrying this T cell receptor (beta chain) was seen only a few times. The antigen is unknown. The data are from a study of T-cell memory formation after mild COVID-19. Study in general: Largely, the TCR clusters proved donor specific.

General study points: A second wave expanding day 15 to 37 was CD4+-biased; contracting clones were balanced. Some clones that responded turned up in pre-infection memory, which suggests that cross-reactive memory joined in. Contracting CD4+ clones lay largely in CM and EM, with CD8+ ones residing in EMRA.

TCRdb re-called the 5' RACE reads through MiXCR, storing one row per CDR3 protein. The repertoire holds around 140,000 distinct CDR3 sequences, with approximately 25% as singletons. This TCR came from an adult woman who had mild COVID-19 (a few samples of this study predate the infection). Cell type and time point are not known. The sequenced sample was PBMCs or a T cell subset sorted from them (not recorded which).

The CDR3 sequence is CSARNYEQYF. The CDR3 region has the DNA TGCAGTGCTAGGAACTACGAGCAGTACTTC. The rearrangement links TRBV20-1 to TRBJ2-7; no definite D call. CDR1 DFQATT and CDR2 SNEGSKA come from the germline V gene (reference sequence). Trimming cost V 3 bases and J 3 bases, with 3 bases left between them. This CDR3 comprises 10 residues.